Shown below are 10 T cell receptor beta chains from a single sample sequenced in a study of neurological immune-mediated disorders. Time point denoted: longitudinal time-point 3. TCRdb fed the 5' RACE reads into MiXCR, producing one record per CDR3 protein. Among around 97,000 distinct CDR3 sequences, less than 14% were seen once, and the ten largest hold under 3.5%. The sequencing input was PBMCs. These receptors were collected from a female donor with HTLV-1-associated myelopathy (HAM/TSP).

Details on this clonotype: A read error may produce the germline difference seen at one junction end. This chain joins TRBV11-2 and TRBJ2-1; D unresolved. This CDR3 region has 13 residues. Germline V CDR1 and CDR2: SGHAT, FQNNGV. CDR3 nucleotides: TGTGACAGCAGCTTAGGACGGTACAATGAGAAGTTCTTC. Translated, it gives CDSSLGRYNEKFF.

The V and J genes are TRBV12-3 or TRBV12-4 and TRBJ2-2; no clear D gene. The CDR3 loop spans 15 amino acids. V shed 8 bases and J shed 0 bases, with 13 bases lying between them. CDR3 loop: CASALGHSNTGELFF. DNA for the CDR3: TGTGCCAGCGCCCTCGGCCACTCGAACACCGGGGAGCTGTTTTTT.

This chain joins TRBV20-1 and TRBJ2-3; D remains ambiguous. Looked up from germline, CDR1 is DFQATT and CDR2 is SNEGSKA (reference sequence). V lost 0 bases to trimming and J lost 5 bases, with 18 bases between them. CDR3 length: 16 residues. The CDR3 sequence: CSARDPASIGGDTQYF. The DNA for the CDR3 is TGCAGTGCTAGAGATCCCGCGTCTATCGGCGGAGATACGCAGTATTTT.

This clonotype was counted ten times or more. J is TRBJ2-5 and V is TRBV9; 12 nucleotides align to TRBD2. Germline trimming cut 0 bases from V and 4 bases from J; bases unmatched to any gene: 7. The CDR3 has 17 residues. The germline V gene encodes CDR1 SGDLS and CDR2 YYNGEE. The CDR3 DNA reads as TGTGCCAGCAGCGTAGGGACTAGCGGGGCTAGCCTAGAGACCCAGTACTTC. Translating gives CASSVGTSGASLETQYF.

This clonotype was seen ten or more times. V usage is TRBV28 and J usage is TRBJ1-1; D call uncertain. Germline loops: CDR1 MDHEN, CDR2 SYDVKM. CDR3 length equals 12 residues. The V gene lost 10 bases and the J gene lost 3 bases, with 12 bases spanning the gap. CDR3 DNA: TGTGCCACTTCCTCCGGGGACACTGAAGCTTTCTTT. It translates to CATSSGDTEAFF.

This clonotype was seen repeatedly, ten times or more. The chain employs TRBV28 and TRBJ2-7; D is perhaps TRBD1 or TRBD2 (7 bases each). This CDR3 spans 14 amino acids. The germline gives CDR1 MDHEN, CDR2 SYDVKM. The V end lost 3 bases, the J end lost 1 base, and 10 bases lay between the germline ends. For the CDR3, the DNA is TGTGCCAGCAGTTTTCAGGGGGGGTCCTACGAGCAGTACTTC. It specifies CASSFQGGSYEQYF.

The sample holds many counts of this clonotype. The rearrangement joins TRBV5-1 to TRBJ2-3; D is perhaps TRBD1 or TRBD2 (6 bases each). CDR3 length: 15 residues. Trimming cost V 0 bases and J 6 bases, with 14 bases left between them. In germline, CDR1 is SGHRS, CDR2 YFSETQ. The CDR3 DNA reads TGCGCCAGCAGCTTGGATGGGGGGCCATCGGATACGCAGTATTTT. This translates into CASSLDGGPSDTQYF.

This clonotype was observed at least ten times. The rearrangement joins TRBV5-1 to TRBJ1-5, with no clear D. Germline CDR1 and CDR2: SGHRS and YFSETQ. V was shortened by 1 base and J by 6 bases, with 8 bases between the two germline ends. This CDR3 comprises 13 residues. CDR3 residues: CASSLKGLQPQHF. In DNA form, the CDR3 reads TGCGCCAGCAGCTTGAAGGGTCTTCAGCCCCAGCATTTT.

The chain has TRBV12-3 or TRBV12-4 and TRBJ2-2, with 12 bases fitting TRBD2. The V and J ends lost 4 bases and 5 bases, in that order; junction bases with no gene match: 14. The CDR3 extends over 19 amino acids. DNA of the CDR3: TGTGCCAGCAGTTCCCAGCCGGCTAGCGGGGGGGCAGGGACCGGGGAGCTGTTTTTT. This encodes CASSSQPASGGAGTGELFF.

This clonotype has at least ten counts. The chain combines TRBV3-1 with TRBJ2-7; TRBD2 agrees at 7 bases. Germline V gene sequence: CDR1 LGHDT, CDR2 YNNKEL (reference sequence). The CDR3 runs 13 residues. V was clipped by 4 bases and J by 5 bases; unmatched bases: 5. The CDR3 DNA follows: TGTGCCAGCAGCCTCGGGGGGTACAACGAGCAGTACTTC. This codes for CASSLGGYNEQYF.